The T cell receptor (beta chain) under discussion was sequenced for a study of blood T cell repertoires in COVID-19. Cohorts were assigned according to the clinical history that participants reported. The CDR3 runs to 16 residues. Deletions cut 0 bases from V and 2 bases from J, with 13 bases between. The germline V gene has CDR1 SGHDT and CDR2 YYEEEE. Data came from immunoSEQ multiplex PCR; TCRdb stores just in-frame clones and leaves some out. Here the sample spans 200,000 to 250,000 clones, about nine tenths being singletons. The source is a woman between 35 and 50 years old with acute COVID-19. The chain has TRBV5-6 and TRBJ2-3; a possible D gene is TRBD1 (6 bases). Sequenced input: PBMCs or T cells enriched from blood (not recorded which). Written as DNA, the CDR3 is TGTGCCAGCAGCTTGGACACAGGGAGCTACACAGATACGCAGTATTTT. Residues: CASSLDTGSYTDTQYF. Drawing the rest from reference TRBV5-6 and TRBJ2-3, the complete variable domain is DAGVTQSPTHLIKTRGQQVTLRCSPKSGHDTVSWYQQALGQGPQFIFQYYEEEERQRGNFPDRFSGHQFPNYSSELNVNALLLGDSALYLCASSLDTGSYTDTQYFGPGTRLTVL.